The next 21 T cell receptor beta chains were all read from a single sample in a study of cytomegalovirus exposure and HLA in healthy donors. Data came from immunoSEQ multiplex PCR; TCRdb stores just in-frame clones and leaves some out. The sample carries some 150,000 clones, roughly nine tenths recorded once. Sequenced sample: PBMCs. These receptors originate from a woman aged 18-30 years in good health and CMV-seropositive.

The J gene is TRBJ2-7, the V gene TRBV5-1; weak D call: TRBD2 (6 bases). The CDR3 spans 15 residues. V dropped 4 bases and J dropped 3 bases, with 17 bases sitting between them. The germline CDR1 and CDR2 sequences are SGHRS and YFSETQ. This chain's CDR3 is CASSPAGAEGYEQYF. DNA of the CDR3: TGCGCCAGCAGCCCGGCAGGAGCGGAGGGCTACGAGCAGTACTTC.

This chain uses TRBV11-3 with TRBJ2-7; no clear D gene. This CDR3 comprises 15 residues. V was pared by 1 base and J by 2 bases, with 12 bases between. In germline, CDR1 is SGHNT, CDR2 YENEEA. CDR3 coding DNA: TGTGCCAGCAGCTTAGGACCACAACAGACCTACGAGCAGTACTTC. This encodes CASSLGPQQTYEQYF.

The chain carries TRBV29-1 and TRBJ2-5; TRBD2 matches 9 bases. The CDR3 is 14 amino acids. V lost 6 bases, J lost 4 bases, and 9 bases stayed unmatched. The germline V gene has CDR1 SQVTM and CDR2 ANQGSEA. The CDR3 protein is CSVSVAGVRETQYF. CDR3 coding DNA: TGCAGCGTGTCGGTAGCGGGAGTGAGAGAGACCCAGTACTTC. Complete variable domain (other parts from reference TRBV29-1 and TRBJ2-5): SAVISQKPSRDICQRGTSLTIQCQVDSQVTMMFWYRQQPGQSLTLIATANQGSEATYESGFVIDKFPISRPNLTFSTLTVSNMSPEDSSIYLCSVSVAGVRETQYFGPGTRLLVL.

This clone has a handful of counts. The chain combines TRBV6-4 with TRBJ2-5; TRBD2 matches at 10 bases. Germline V gene data show CDR1 as MRHNA and CDR2 as SNTAGT. V lost 4 bases and J lost 2; bases outside the gene matches: 4. The CDR3 is made up of 15 amino acids. CDR3 amino acids: CASSVSAGGQETQYF. The CDR3 coding sequence is TGTGCCAGCAGTGTTTCAGCGGGAGGGCAAGAGACCCAGTACTTC.

This chain links TRBV7-9 with TRBJ1-1, with D unresolved. V was pared by 7 bases and J by 1 base, with 19 bases between. CDR3 length equals 16 residues. Germline CDR1 and CDR2: SEHNR and FQNEAQ (reference sequence). CDR3 residues: CASTTELRQRNTEAFF. In DNA, the CDR3 is TGTGCCAGCACCACCGAATTGAGGCAACGGAACACTGAAGCTTTCTTT.

In this sample, this clone turned up a few times. This chain connects TRBV5-1 to TRBJ2-2; possible D gene TRBD1, 5 bases. V was cut by 0 bases and J by 4 bases, with 7 bases left in between. This CDR3 has 14 residues. In germline, CDR1 is SGHRS, CDR2 YFSETQ. CDR3 sequence: CASSLAQGTGELFF. The CDR3 coding sequence is TGCGCCAGCAGCTTGGCTCAGGGCACCGGGGAGCTGTTTTTT.

The chain links TRBV11-3 to TRBJ2-2; tentatively, D is TRBD2 (5 bases). Germline CDR1 is SGHNT and CDR2 is YENEEA. V was pared by 1 base and J by 5 bases, with 8 bases between. CDR3 length: 14 amino acids. CDR3 sequence: CASSLGRITGELFF. The DNA for the CDR3 is TGTGCCAGCAGCTTAGGGAGGATTACCGGGGAGCTGTTTTTT.

V usage is TRBV6-1 and J usage is TRBJ2-7, with 8 bases that match TRBD1. Looked up from germline, CDR1 is MNHNS and CDR2 is SASEGT. The CDR3 consists of 15 residues. V shed 0 bases, J shed 2 bases, and the junction held 3 bases outside the gene matches. The CDR3 sequence: CASSEASTGAYEQYF. The CDR3 bases are TGTGCCAGCAGTGAAGCCTCGACAGGGGCCTACGAGCAGTACTTC.

V and J are TRBV7-8 and TRBJ2-7, with D possibly matching TRBD1 (6 bases). Germline V gene sequence: CDR1 SGHVS, CDR2 FQNEAQ. V was shortened by 5 bases and J by 5 bases, with 19 bases between the two germline ends. This CDR3 spans 15 amino acids. In DNA, the CDR3 is TGTGCCAGCAGCCCGACAGGAGCTGCTCCCCACGAGCAGTACTTC. The encoded protein is CASSPTGAAPHEQYF.

In this sample, this clone turned up a few times. The J gene is TRBJ2-1, the V gene TRBV9, with D possibly being TRBD2 (6 bases). This CDR3 has 17 residues. V was trimmed by 0 bases and J by 0 bases, leaving 13 bases between them. Germline values: CDR1 SGDLS, CDR2 YYNGEE. The CDR3 DNA reads as TGTGCCAGCAGCGTAGGAAGCGGGTCTAGCTCCTACAATGAGCAGTTCTTC. Its translation is CASSVGSGSSSYNEQFF.

This chain uses TRBV30 with TRBJ1-1, with D tentatively TRBD1 (5 bases). The CDR3 is 16 residues long. V lost 4 bases and J 3 bases, leaving 21 bases between the germline ends. CDR1 GTSNPN and CDR2 SVGIG come from the germline V gene (reference sequence). CDR3 amino acids: CAWTKLLGGEDTEAFF. For the CDR3, the DNA is TGTGCCTGGACTAAACTCCTGGGGGGGGAGGACACTGAAGCTTTCTTT. The full variable domain, rest sourced from reference TRBV30 and TRBJ1-1, is SQTIHQWPATLVQPVGSPLSLECTVEGTSNPNLYWYRQAAGRGLQLLFYSVGIGQISSEVPQNLSASRPQDRQFILSSKKLLLSDSGFYLCAWTKLLGGEDTEAFFGQGTRLTVV.

The V gene is TRBV2, the J gene TRBJ2-1, with 7 nucleotides matching TRBD2. Per germline, CDR1 SNHLY and CDR2 FYNNEI. There are 16 residues in the CDR3. Trimming removed 8 bases from V and 7 bases from J; junction bases left unmatched: 17. The CDR3 loop is CASLEEGAGRGNEQFF. The CDR3 region has the DNA TGTGCCAGCTTAGAGGAGGGAGCGGGGCGAGGGAATGAGCAGTTCTTC.

V is TRBV7-9 and J is TRBJ1-1; D ambiguous. The V and J ends lost 5 bases and 2 bases respectively, with 12 bases between them. Germline values: CDR1 SEHNR, CDR2 FQNEAQ (reference sequence). The CDR3 totals 14 residues. As DNA, the CDR3 is TGTGCCAGCAGCCCTATAGTAGCCAACACTGAAGCTTTCTTT. Translated, it gives CASSPIVANTEAFF.

This clone was seen a few times. The V and J genes are TRBV6-1 and TRBJ2-1, with D perhaps TRBD2 (6 bases). Germline V gene lookup returns CDR1 MNHNS and CDR2 SASEGT. Trimming took 10 bases from V and 2 from J, leaving 12 bases between them. The CDR3 extends over 13 amino acids. The DNA for the CDR3 is TGTGCCACCCCGGGGGAGACCTACAATGAGCAGTTCTTC. Its translation: CATPGETYNEQFF.

This chain joins TRBV5-1 and TRBJ2-3; D is perhaps TRBD1 (6 bases). Trimming took off 4 bases at V and 4 bases at J, with 10 bases between the two ends. CDR3 length: 13 residues. Germline V gene data show CDR1 as SGHRS and CDR2 as YFSETQ. The CDR3 sequence: CASSRGQPDTQYF. The CDR3 DNA follows: TGCGCCAGCAGCCGCGGACAGCCAGATACGCAGTATTTT. Together with reference TRBV5-1 and TRBJ2-3, the CDR3 gives the full variable domain: KAGVTQTPRYLIKTRGQQVTLSCSPISGHRSVSWYQQTPGQGLQFLFEYFSETQRNKGNFPGRFSGRQFSNSRSEMNVSTLELGDSALYLCASSRGQPDTQYFGPGTRLTVL.

The chain combines TRBV7-9 with TRBJ1-2, with D perhaps matching TRBD1 (5 bases). Between the trimmed V and J ends, which lost 3 bases and 8 bases, there was a span of 25 bases. This CDR3 region has 17 residues. Germline CDR1 reads SEHNR; CDR2 reads FQNEAQ (reference sequence). The CDR3 sequence is CASSLLQVQAGVQGYTF. The CDR3 DNA sequence: TGTGCCAGCAGCTTGCTCCAAGTGCAGGCGGGGGTTCAAGGCTACACCTTC.

A single count supports this clone. The rearrangement joins TRBV6-5 to TRBJ1-3; D may be TRBD1 (5 bases). V was clipped by 2 bases and J by 2 bases, with 7 bases between them. CDR1 is MNHEY and CDR2 is SVGAGI in the germline V gene. The CDR3 runs 14 residues. For the CDR3, the DNA is TGTGCCAGCAGTTACGACAGAGCTGGAAACACCATATATTTT. Residues: CASSYDRAGNTIYF.

The J gene is TRBJ2-1, the V gene TRBV6-1, with 9 bases lining up with TRBD2. The ends lost 2 bases at V and 6 bases at J; junction bases unmatched: 8. Germline V gene lookup returns CDR1 MNHNS and CDR2 SASEGT. The CDR3 sequence is 16 residues long. The CDR3 reads CASSEPGGRAGNEQFF. DNA of the CDR3: TGTGCCAGCAGTGAACCGGGCGGGAGGGCCGGCAATGAGCAGTTCTTC.

The genes are TRBV9 and TRBJ2-7, with unresolved D. V shed 0 bases and J shed 7 bases, with 11 bases lying between them. This CDR3 comprises 13 residues. Germline V gene data show CDR1 as SGDLS and CDR2 as YYNGEE. In DNA form, the CDR3 reads TGTGCCAGCAGCGTAGCCTTCCTAGGTGAGCAGTACTTC. It yields the protein CASSVAFLGEQYF.

The chain joins TRBV28 to TRBJ2-3; 9 bases agree with TRBD2. From germline, CDR1 is MDHEN and CDR2 SYDVKM. V trimming: 6 bases; J trimming: 4 bases; junction bases outside the gene matches: 11. CDR3 size: 16 residues. In nucleotides, the CDR3 is TGTGCCAGCAGGTCCGGGACTAGCCTTGGGTCAGATACGCAGTATTTT. Encoded protein: CASRSGTSLGSDTQYF.

The chain employs TRBV2 and TRBJ2-7; 9 bases match TRBD2. J gave up 6 bases and V 6 bases, and 6 bases lay outside the gene matches. Germline lookup yields CDR1 SNHLY and CDR2 FYNNEI. This CDR3 is built from 13 residues. CDR3 in amino acids: CASRTGLAVEQYF. The DNA of the CDR3 is TGTGCCAGCAGAACGGGACTAGCTGTCGAGCAGTACTTC.